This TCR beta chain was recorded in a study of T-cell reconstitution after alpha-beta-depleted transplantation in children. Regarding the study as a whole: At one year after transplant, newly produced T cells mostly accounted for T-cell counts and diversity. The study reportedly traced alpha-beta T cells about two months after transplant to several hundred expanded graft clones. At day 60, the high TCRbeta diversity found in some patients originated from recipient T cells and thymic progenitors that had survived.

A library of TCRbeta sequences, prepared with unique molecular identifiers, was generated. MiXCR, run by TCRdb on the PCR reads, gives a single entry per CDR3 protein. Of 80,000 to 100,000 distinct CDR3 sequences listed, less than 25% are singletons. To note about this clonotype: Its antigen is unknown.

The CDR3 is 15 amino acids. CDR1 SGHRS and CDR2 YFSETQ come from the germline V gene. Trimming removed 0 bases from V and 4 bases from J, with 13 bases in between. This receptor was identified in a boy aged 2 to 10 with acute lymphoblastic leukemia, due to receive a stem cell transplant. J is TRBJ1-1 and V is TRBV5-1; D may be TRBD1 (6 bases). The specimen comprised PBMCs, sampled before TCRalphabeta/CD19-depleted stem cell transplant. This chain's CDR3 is CASSLVGGGCTEAFF. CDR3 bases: TGCGCCAGCAGCTTGGTTGGCGGGGGCTGCACTGAAGCTTTCTTT.